These 22 T cell receptor beta chains share one sample of origin, sequenced in a study of T-cell reconstitution after alpha-beta-depleted transplantation in children. Preparing the TCRbeta library involved the use of unique molecular identifiers. In TCRdb, the PCR reads were re-called with MiXCR into one record per CDR3 protein. The table has 90,000 to 100,000 distinct CDR3 sequences, about 25% seen once. The sample was PBMCs, taken before TCRalphabeta/CD19-depleted stem cell transplant. Source of these receptors: a boy aged 2 to 10 with acute lymphoblastic leukemia, due to receive a stem cell transplant.

In this sample, this clonotype turned up many times. V is TRBV5-1 and J is TRBJ2-5; perhaps TRBD1 as D (6 bases). This CDR3 comprises 14 residues. Germline loops: CDR1 SGHRS, CDR2 YFSETQ. V lost 0 bases, J lost 4 bases, and 10 bases lay in between. This CDR3 reads CASSLEPGAETQYF. CDR3 sequence (DNA): TGCGCCAGCAGCTTGGAACCAGGGGCAGAGACCCAGTACTTC. Together with reference TRBV5-1 and TRBJ2-5, the CDR3 gives the full variable domain: KAGVTQTPRYLIKTRGQQVTLSCSPISGHRSVSWYQQTPGQGLQFLFEYFSETQRNKGNFPGRFSGRQFSNSRSEMNVSTLELGDSALYLCASSLEPGAETQYFGPGTRLLVL.

V is TRBV28 and J is TRBJ2-3; no firm D call. V gave up 0 bases and J gave up 2 bases, with 12 bases separating them. The CDR3 extends over 16 amino acids. The germline CDR1 and CDR2 sequences are MDHEN and SYDVKM. In nucleotides, the CDR3 is TGTGCCAGCAGTTTATGGGCAGCATCAACCACAGATACGCAGTATTTT. This translates into CASSLWAASTTDTQYF.

Details on this clonotype: A much bigger clone sits one base away, suggesting this may be a read error. J is TRBJ2-5 and V is TRBV20-1; D might be TRBD2 (6 bases). Per the germline V gene, CDR1 is DFQATT and CDR2 is SNEGSKA (reference sequence). The CDR3 runs to 13 residues. Trimming removed 5 bases from V and 8 bases from J, with 18 bases in between. CDR3 sequence (DNA): TGCAGTGCTTATAGACTAGGCCGAGACACCCAGTACTTC. Translation: CSAYRLGRDTQYF.

The CDR3 loop reads CATSDSPTGGVRYNEQFF. The DNA of the CDR3 is TGTGCCACCAGTGATTCTCCCACCGGAGGGGTTCGTTACAATGAGCAGTTCTTC. This chain uses TRBV24-1 with TRBJ2-1; D is perhaps TRBD2 (6 bases). The CDR3 spans 18 residues. Trimming removed 2 bases from V and 4 bases from J, with 20 bases in between. In germline, CDR1 is KGHDR, CDR2 SFDVKD.

J is TRBJ2-1 and V is TRBV18; 11 nucleotides align to TRBD2. Germline assignment: CDR1 KGHSH and CDR2 LQKENI. This CDR3 has 15 residues. V shed 2 bases and J 6 bases; nucleotides not matched to a gene: 3. The CDR3 sequence is CASSPGGTSGNEQFF. Written as DNA, the CDR3 is TGTGCCAGCTCACCAGGTGGGACTAGCGGCAATGAGCAGTTCTTC.

For the CDR3, the DNA is TGCGCCAGCAGCACGGGCCTTTATACCGGGGAGCTGTTTTTT. This sequence encodes CASSTGLYTGELFF. This chain uses TRBV5-1 with TRBJ2-2; D ambiguous. V was shortened by 4 bases and J by 5 bases, with 12 bases between the two germline ends. This CDR3 contains 14 residues. The germline CDR1 and CDR2 sequences are SGHRS and YFSETQ.

This rearrangement joins TRBV4-1 to TRBJ2-7; TRBD1 agrees at 9 bases. V shed 4 bases and J 0 bases; nucleotides not matched to a gene: 7. CDR1 is MGHRA and CDR2 is YSYEKL in the germline V gene. The CDR3 runs 16 residues. CDR3 nucleotides: TGCGCCAGCAGCCGCGGGACAGGGCCCTCCTCCTACGAGCAGTACTTC. Translation gives CASSRGTGPSSYEQYF.

This clonotype was recorded many times. The genes are TRBV4-1 and TRBJ2-7, with 7 bases matching TRBD2. Trimming removed 0 bases from V and 6 bases from J; junction bases left unmatched: 14. This CDR3 spans 17 amino acids. Germline CDR1 and CDR2: MGHRA and YSYEKL. For the CDR3, the DNA is TGCGCCAGCAGCCAAGATCCTAGCGGAGGGGCGGTCTCCGAGCAGTACTTC. Amino acid sequence: CASSQDPSGGAVSEQYF.

This clonotype was seen more than once but under ten times. The chain joins TRBV5-1 to TRBJ2-1; 11 nucleotides agree with TRBD2. CDR3 length: 17 residues. V gave up 1 base and J gave up 4 bases; unmatched junction bases: 7. In germline, CDR1 is SGHRS, CDR2 YFSETQ. The CDR3 DNA sequence: TGCGCCAGCAGCTTGTCGTTAGCGGGAGGGCTATACAATGAGCAGTTCTTC. Protein: CASSLSLAGGLYNEQFF.

Concerning this clonotype itself: One end of the junction is discordant with germline, which a read error may explain. J is TRBJ2-7 and V is TRBV27; 8 bases agree with TRBD1. Looked up from germline, CDR1 is MNHEY and CDR2 is SMNVEV (reference sequence). This CDR3 has 13 amino acids. CDR3 DNA: TGTGCCAGCACTTTACGGACAGGGAGGGAGCAGTACTTC. Translating gives CASTLRTGREQYF.

This clonotype has just a few counts. V is TRBV28 and J is TRBJ2-2, with a tentative D call TRBD1 (6 bases). Trimming shortened V by 6 bases and J by 6 bases, and 8 bases separated the two germline ends. The CDR3 length is 12 residues. Germline CDR1 and CDR2: MDHEN and SYDVKM. The CDR3 region is CASSRGAGELFF. The CDR3 nucleotides read TGTGCCAGCAGCAGGGGTGCCGGGGAGCTGTTTTTT.

This clonotype was observed a handful of times. The chain combines TRBV28 with TRBJ1-5, with 7 bases lining up with TRBD1. Germline V lookup: CDR1 MDHEN, CDR2 SYDVKM. Trimming removed 4 bases from V and 3 bases from J; junction bases left unmatched: 12. The length of the CDR3 is 17 residues. The DNA of the CDR3 is TGTGCCAGCAGTTCAACAGGGACAGACTTTCCCAATCAGCCCCAGCATTTT. Amino acids: CASSSTGTDFPNQPQHF.

This sequence joins TRBV10-2 and TRBJ2-7, with 8 bases identical to TRBD1. The CDR3 runs to 11 residues. With V trimmed by 8 bases and J by 6 bases, 3 bases remained unmatched. Germline V gene data show CDR1 as WSHSY and CDR2 as SAAADI. The CDR3 loop reads CASRQGTEQYF. DNA of the CDR3: TGCGCCAGCCGACAGGGGACCGAGCAGTACTTC.

The chain recombines TRBV11-2 with TRBJ2-1; D tentatively fits TRBD1 or TRBD2 (5 bases each). Trimming removed 5 bases at V and 4 bases at J, with 33 bases between. Germline values: CDR1 SGHAT, CDR2 FQNNGV. The CDR3 consists of 21 residues. The CDR3 sequence: CASSLLVRDDRLFGLYNEQFF. The CDR3 nucleotides are TGTGCCAGCAGCCTTTTAGTGAGGGACGATCGTCTGTTTGGCCTTTACAATGAGCAGTTCTTC.

Only a few counts were recorded for this clonotype. The chain employs TRBV7-2 and TRBJ2-5; D gene unclear. This CDR3 contains 11 residues. Trimming left V 2 bases short and J 13 bases short, with 11 bases between. Germline V CDR1 and CDR2: SGHTA, FQGNSA. CDR3 nucleotide sequence: TGTGCCAGCAGCTTAAACAGACTGGCGTACTTC. It is translated as CASSLNRLAYF.

This clonotype was observed a handful of times. This chain connects TRBV20-1 to TRBJ1-1, with 9 nucleotides matching TRBD1. The CDR3 sequence is 16 residues long. The germline gives CDR1 DFQATT, CDR2 SNEGSKA (reference sequence). V shed 2 bases, J shed 1 base, and the junction held 8 bases outside the gene matches. CDR3 amino acids: CSARKIPGQGNTEAFF. The CDR3 DNA sequence: TGCAGTGCTAGAAAAATTCCGGGACAGGGGAACACTGAAGCTTTCTTT.

J is TRBJ2-3 and V is TRBV28; 8 nucleotides agree with TRBD2. This CDR3 contains 15 residues. Germline assignment: CDR1 MDHEN and CDR2 SYDVKM. J was trimmed by 5 bases and V by 4 bases; bases with no gene match: 8. In nucleotides, the CDR3 is TGTGCCAGCAGTTCCCTAACTAGCGGACAAGATACGCAGTATTTT. Amino acid sequence: CASSSLTSGQDTQYF.

Only a few counts were recorded for this clonotype. The chain is built from TRBV14 and TRBJ2-7, with 8 nucleotides matching TRBD2. CDR1 and CDR2 (germline): SGHDN, FVKESK. The length of the CDR3 is 15 residues. V dropped 0 bases and J dropped 5; count of bases not matched to a gene: 6. CDR3 loop: CASSQDQAGAHEQYF. CDR3 DNA sequence: TGTGCCAGCAGCCAAGATCAAGCGGGAGCCCACGAGCAGTACTTC.

This clonotype appeared a few times. This chain uses TRBV9 with TRBJ2-1, with a tentative D call TRBD1 (7 bases). The CDR3 sequence is 15 residues long. Germline lookup yields CDR1 SGDLS and CDR2 YYNGEE. Trimming cost V 9 bases and J 4 bases, with 20 bases left between them. The CDR3 DNA is TGTGCCACCCCAGGGGGGAGATGGGGTTACAATGAGCAGTTCTTC. Translating it yields CATPGGRWGYNEQFF.

The V call is TRBV27, the J call TRBJ2-1; 7 positions match TRBD2. Germline V lookup: CDR1 MNHEY, CDR2 SMNVEV (reference sequence). The junction had 1 base not matched to a gene; V was cut back by 5 bases and J by 0 bases. The CDR3 consists of 14 residues. The CDR3 protein is CASSGGSSYNEQFF. CDR3 bases: TGTGCCAGCAGTGGCGGGAGCTCCTACAATGAGCAGTTCTTC.

This chain joins TRBV7-9 and TRBJ2-3; 7 positions agree with TRBD2. The V gene end was trimmed by 3 bases and the J gene end by 4 bases; junction bases not matched to a gene: 7. Looked up from germline, CDR1 is SEHNR and CDR2 is FQNEAQ (reference sequence). This CDR3 is 15 amino acids long. The CDR3 protein is CASSLGLLAPDTQYF. The DNA of the CDR3 is TGTGCCAGCAGCTTGGGCTTACTAGCGCCAGATACGCAGTATTTT. The variable domain in full, completed from reference TRBV7-9 and TRBJ2-3, reads DTGVSQNPRHKITKRGQNVTFRCDPISEHNRLYWYRQTLGQGPEFLTYFQNEAQLEKSRLLSDRFSAERPKGSFSTLEIQRTEQGDSAMYLCASSLGLLAPDTQYFGPGTRLTVL.

V usage is TRBV20-1 and J usage is TRBJ2-1; tentatively, D is TRBD2 (6 bases). The CDR3 consists of 14 residues. V was shortened by 3 bases and J by 8 bases, with 17 bases between the two germline ends. Germline V gene data show CDR1 as DFQATT and CDR2 as SNEGSKA (reference sequence). In DNA form, the CDR3 reads TGCAGTGCTAGGATGGGCGGAGGGGCCGATGAGCAGTTCTTC. It is translated as CSARMGGGADEQFF.